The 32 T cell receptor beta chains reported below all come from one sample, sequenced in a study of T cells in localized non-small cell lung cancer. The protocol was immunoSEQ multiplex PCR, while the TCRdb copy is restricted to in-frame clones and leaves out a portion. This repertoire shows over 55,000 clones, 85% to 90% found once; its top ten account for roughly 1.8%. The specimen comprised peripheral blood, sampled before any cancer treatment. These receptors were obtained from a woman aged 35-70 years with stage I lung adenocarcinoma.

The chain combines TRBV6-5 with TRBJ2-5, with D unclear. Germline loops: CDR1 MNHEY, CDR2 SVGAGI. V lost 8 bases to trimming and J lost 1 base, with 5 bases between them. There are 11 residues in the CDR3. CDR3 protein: CASAAQETQYF. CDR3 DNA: TGTGCCAGCGCGGCCCAAGAGACCCAGTACTTC.

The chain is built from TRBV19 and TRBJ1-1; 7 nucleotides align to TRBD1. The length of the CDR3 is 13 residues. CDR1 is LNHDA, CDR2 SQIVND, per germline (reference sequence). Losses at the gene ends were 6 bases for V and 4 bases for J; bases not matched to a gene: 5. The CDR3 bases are TGTGCCAGTAGCGCGGACAGGACCACTGAAGCTTTCTTT. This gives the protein CASSADRTTEAFF.

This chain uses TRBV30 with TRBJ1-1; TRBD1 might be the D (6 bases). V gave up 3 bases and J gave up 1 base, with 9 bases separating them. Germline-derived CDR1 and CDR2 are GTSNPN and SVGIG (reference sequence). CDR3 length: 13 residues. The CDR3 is CAWRRGQNTEAFF. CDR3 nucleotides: TGTGCCTGGAGGAGGGGACAGAACACTGAAGCTTTCTTT.

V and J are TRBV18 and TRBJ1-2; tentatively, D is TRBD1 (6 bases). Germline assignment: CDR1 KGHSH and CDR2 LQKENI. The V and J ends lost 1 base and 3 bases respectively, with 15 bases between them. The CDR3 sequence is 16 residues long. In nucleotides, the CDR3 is TGTGCCAGCTCACCACGGTTCAGGGGCTCAGACTATGGCTACACCTTC. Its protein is CASSPRFRGSDYGYTF. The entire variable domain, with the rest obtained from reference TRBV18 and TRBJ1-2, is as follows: NAGVMQNPRHLVRRRGQEARLRCSPMKGHSHVYWYRQLPEEGLKFMVYLQKENIIDESGMPKERFSAEFPKEGPSILRIQQVVRGDSAAYFCASSPRFRGSDYGYTFGSGTRLTVV.

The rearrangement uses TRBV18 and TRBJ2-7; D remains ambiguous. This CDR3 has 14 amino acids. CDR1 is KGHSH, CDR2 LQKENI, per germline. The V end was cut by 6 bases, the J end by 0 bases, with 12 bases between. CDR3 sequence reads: CASSDQEDSYEQYF. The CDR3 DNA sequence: TGTGCCAGCTCCGATCAGGAAGACTCCTACGAGCAGTACTTC.

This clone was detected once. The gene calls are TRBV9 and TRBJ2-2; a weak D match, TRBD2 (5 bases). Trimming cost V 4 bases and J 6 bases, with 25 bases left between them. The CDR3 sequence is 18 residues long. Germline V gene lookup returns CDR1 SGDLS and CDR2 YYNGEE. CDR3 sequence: CASSLIGSLVGVPGELFF. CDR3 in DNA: TGTGCCAGCAGCCTAATAGGGTCACTAGTGGGCGTCCCCGGGGAGCTGTTTTTT. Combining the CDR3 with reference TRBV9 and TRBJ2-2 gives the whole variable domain DSGVTQTPKHLITATGQRVTLRCSPRSGDLSVYWYQQSLDQGLQFLIQYYNGEERAKGNILERFSAQQFPDLHSELNLSSLELGDSALYFCASSLIGSLVGVPGELFFGEGSRLTVL.

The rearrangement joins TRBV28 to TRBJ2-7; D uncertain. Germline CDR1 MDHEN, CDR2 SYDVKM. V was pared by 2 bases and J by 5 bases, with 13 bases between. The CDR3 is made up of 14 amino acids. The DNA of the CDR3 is TGTGCCAGCAGTTTAATACGGCCTCGGGACGAGCAGTACTTC. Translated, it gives CASSLIRPRDEQYF.

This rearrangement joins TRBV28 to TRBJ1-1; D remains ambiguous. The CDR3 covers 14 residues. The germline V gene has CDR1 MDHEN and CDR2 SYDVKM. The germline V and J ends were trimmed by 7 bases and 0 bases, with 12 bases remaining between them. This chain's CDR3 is CASTLQQMNTEAFF. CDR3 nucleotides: TGTGCCAGCACCCTGCAGCAAATGAACACTGAAGCTTTCTTT.

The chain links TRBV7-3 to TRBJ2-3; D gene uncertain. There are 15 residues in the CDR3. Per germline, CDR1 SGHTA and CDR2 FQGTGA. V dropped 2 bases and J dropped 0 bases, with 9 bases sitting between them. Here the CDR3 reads CASSLFSTSTDTQYF. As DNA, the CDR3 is TGTGCCAGCAGCTTATTTTCCACTAGCACAGATACGCAGTATTTT.

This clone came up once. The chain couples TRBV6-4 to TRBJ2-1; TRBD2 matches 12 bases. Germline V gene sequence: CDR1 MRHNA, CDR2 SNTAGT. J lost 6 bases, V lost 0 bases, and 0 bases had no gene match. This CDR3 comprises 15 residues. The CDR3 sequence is CASSDSTSGSNEQFF. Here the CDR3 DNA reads TGTGCCAGCAGTGACTCGACTAGCGGGAGCAATGAGCAGTTCTTC.

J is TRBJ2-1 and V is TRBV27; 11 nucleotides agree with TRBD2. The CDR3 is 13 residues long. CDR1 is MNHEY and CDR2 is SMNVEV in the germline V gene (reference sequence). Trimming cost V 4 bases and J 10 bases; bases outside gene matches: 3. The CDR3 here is CASSSRLAGEQFF. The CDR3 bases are TGTGCCAGCAGTTCGAGACTAGCGGGGGAGCAGTTCTTC.

The chain's CDR3 is CASYRASEAFF. Written as DNA, the CDR3 is TGTGCCAGCTACCGGGCTTCAGAAGCTTTCTTT. The chain carries TRBV6-1 and TRBJ1-1; no clear D gene. There are 11 residues in the CDR3. The V end lost 8 bases, the J end lost 8 bases, and 12 bases lay between the germline ends. Germline values: CDR1 MNHNS, CDR2 SASEGT.

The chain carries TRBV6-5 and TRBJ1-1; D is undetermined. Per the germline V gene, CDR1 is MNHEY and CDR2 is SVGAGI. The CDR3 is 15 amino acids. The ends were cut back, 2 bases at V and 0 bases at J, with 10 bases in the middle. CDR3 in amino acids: CASSYDSQMNTEAFF. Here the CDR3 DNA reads TGTGCCAGCAGTTACGATAGCCAAATGAACACTGAAGCTTTCTTT.

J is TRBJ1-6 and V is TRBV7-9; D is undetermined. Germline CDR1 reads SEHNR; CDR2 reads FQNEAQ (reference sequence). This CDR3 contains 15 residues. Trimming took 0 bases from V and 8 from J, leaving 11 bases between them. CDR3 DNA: TGTGCCAGCAGCTTAGCGAACCCTGGTCATTCACCCCTCCACTTT. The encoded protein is CASSLANPGHSPLHF.

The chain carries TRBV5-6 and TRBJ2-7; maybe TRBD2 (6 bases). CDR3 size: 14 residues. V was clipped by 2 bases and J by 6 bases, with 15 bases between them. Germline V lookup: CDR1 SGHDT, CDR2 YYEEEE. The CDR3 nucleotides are TGTGCCAGCAGCTTACGGGGCGGGGCAGGCGAGCAGTACTTC. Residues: CASSLRGGAGEQYF.

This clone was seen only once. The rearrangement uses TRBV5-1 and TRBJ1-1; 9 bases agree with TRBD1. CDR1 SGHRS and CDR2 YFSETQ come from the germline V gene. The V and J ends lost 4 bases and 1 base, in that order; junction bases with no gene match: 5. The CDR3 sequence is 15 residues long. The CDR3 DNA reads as TGCGCCAGCAGCCGAACAGGGGGCAAGAACACTGAAGCTTTCTTT. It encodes CASSRTGGKNTEAFF.

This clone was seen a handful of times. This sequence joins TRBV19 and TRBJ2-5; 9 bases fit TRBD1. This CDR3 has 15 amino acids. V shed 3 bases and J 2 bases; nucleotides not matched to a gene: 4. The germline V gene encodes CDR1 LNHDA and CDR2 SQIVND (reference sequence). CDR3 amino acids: CASSMGTGSQETQYF. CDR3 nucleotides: TGTGCCAGTAGTATGGGGACAGGGAGTCAAGAGACCCAGTACTTC.

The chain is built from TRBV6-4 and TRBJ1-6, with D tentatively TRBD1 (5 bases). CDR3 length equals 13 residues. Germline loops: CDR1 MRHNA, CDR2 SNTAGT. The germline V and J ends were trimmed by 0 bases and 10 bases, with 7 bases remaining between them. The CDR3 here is CASSDSGGSPLHF. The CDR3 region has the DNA TGTGCCAGCAGTGACTCGGGGGGATCACCCCTCCACTTT.

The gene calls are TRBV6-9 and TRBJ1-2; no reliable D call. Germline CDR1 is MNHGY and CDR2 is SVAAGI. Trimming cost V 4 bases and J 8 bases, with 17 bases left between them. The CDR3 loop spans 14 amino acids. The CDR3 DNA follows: TGTGCCAGCAGTTTACCCCGGAGTACGCAAGGCTACACCTTC. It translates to CASSLPRSTQGYTF.

This chain's CDR3 is CSARENYGYTF. The CDR3, as DNA: TGCAGTGCTAGGGAAAACTATGGCTACACCTTC. The genes are TRBV20-1 and TRBJ1-2; D is undetermined. Trimming took 3 bases from V and 2 from J, leaving 4 bases between them. The CDR3 covers 11 residues. Germline assignment: CDR1 DFQATT and CDR2 SNEGSKA (reference sequence).

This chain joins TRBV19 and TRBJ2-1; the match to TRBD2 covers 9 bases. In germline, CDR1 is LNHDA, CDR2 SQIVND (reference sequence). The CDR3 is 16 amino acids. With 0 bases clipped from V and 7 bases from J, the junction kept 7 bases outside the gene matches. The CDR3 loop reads CASSIDSSGGRNEQFF. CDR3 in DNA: TGTGCCAGTAGTATAGACTCCAGCGGGGGGAGGAATGAGCAGTTCTTC.

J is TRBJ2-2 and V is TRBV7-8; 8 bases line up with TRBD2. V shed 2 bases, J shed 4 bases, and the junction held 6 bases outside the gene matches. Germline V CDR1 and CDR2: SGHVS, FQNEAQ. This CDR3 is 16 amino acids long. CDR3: CASSLRDRGGTGELFF. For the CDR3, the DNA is TGTGCCAGCAGCTTACGGGACCGGGGGGGCACCGGGGAGCTGTTTTTT.

This chain's CDR3 is CASSTRDSANQPQHF. The DNA of the CDR3 is TGTGCCAGTAGTACCCGGGACAGCGCCAATCAGCCCCAGCATTTT. The V and J genes are TRBV19 and TRBJ1-5, with 7 bases identical to TRBD1. V lost 4 bases, J lost 3 bases, and 6 bases stayed unmatched. Germline CDR1 LNHDA, CDR2 SQIVND (reference sequence). This CDR3 is built from 15 residues.

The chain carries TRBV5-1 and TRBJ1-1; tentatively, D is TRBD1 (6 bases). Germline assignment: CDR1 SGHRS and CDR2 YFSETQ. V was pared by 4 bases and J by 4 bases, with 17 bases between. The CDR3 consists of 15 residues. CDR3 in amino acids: CASSTRQAPGTEAFF. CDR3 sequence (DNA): TGCGCCAGCAGCACCCGACAGGCTCCGGGCACTGAAGCTTTCTTT.

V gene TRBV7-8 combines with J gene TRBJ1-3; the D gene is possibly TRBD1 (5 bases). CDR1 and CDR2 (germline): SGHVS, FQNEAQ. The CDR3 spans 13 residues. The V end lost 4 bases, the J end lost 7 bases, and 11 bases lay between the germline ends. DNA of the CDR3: TGTGCCAGCAGCTCCTCCAGGGAGAACACCATATATTTT. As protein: CASSSSRENTIYF.

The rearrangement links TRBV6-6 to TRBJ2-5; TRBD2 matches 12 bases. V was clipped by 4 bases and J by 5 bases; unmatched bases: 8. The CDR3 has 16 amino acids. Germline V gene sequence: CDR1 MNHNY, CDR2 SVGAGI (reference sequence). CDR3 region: CASSSLAGGKWETQYF. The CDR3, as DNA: TGTGCCAGCAGTTCTCTAGCGGGGGGGAAATGGGAGACCCAGTACTTC.

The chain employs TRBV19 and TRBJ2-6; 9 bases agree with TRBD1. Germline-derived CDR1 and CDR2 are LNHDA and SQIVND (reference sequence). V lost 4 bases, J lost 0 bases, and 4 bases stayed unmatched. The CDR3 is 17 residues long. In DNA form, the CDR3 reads TGTGCCAGTAGTAGGGGACAGGGTTACTCTGGGGCCAACGTCCTGACTTTC. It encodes CASSRGQGYSGANVLTF.

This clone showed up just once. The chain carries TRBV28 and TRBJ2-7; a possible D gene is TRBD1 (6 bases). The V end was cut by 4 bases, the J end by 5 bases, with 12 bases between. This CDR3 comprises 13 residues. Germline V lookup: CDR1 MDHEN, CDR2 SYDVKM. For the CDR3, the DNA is TGTGCCAGCAGTTCATTACAGGGCGACGAGCAGTACTTC. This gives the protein CASSSLQGDEQYF.

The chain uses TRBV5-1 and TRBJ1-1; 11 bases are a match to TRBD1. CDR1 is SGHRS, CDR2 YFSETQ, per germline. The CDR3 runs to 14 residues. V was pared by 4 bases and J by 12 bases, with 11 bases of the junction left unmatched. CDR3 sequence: CASSIPGQGAGTFF. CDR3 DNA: TGCGCCAGCAGCATCCCCGGACAGGGGGCGGGAACTTTCTTT.

CDR3 in amino acids: CASNLQDLAGGEQYF. Here the CDR3 DNA reads TGTGCCAGCAATCTACAGGATCTAGCGGGGGGCGAGCAGTACTTC. The genes are TRBV2 and TRBJ2-7; 11 bases align to TRBD2. The junction had 11 bases not matched to a gene; V was cut back by 7 bases and J by 6 bases. In germline, CDR1 is SNHLY, CDR2 FYNNEI. This CDR3 is 15 amino acids long.

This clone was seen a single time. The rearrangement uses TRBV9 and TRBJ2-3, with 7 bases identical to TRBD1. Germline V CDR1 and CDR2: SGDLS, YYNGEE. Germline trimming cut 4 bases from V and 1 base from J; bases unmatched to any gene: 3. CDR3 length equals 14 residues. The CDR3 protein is CASSLGQGTDTQYF. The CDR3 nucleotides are TGTGCCAGCAGCCTTGGACAGGGCACAGATACGCAGTATTTT.

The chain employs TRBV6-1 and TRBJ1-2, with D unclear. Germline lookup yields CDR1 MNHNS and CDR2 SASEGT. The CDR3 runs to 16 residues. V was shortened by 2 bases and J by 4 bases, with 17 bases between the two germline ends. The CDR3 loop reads CASSEYGWAPGYGYTF. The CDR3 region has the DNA TGTGCCAGCAGTGAATACGGCTGGGCGCCTGGCTATGGCTACACCTTC.